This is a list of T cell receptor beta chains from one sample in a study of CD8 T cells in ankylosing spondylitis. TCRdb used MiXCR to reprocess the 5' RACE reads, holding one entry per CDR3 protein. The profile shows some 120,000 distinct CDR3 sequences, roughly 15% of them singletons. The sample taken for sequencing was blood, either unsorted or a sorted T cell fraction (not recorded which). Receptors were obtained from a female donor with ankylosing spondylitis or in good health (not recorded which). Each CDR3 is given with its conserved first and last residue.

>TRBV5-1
CASSLVSSSYNEQFF
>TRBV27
CASSSAYQETQYF
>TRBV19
CASTPGGAGNQPQHF
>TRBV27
CASSSTVGPQHF
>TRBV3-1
CASSRTWGDEQFF
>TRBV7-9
CASSLLQGFGYTF
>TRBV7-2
CASSRRLNEQFF
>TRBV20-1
CSARGRLGQETQYF
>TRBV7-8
CASSLGRGDNQPQHF
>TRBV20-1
CSARARPINTGELFF
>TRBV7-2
CASSPGGRYTEAFF
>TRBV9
CASSAEIGEQYF